The 28 T cell receptor beta chains listed next were all sequenced from one sample in a study of shared clonotypes between healthy human individuals (dated by TCRdb to the early 2020s). The library was made by the immunoSEQ multiplex PCR assay. As stored in TCRdb, this immuneACCESS dataset retains in-frame rearrangements with V and J assigned. A fraction of the clones does not appear; measured against another copy, unresolved V genes explain less than half of the discrepancy, and the remainder lacks a known reason. The table for this sample lists approximately 940,000 clones; approximately 80% of them were counted only once. The ten largest clones capture roughly 1.5% of the sample. The sequenced sample consisted of memory CD4+ T cells sorted from blood. Taken with the paper, the label for cell subset or site translates to: CD45RA-negative fraction. These receptors came from a young man in good health.

The V gene is TRBV19, the J gene TRBJ2-1; D remains unclear. The CDR3 is 15 residues long. Germline V CDR1 and CDR2: LNHDA, SQIVND (reference sequence). The V end lost 5 bases, the J end lost 6 bases, and 17 bases lay between the germline ends. The CDR3 sequence is CASSGTFTWGNEQFF. The CDR3 nucleotides are TGTGCCAGTAGTGGTACCTTTACCTGGGGCAATGAGCAGTTCTTC.

In its sample, this clone was seen once. V is TRBV7-2 and J is TRBJ2-2; D remains unclear. Germline lookup yields CDR1 SGHTA and CDR2 FQGNSA. V lost 7 bases to trimming and J lost 2 bases, with 11 bases between them. The CDR3 spans 14 residues. CDR3 DNA sequence: TGTGCCAGCAACGTCCCTCCTAACACCGGGGAGCTGTTTTTT. It encodes CASNVPPNTGELFF.

The V gene is TRBV11-1, the J gene TRBJ2-7; the match to TRBD1 covers 7 bases. The J segment lost 5 bases and the V segment lost 6 bases, leaving 7 bases of the junction unmatched. The CDR3 is 13 amino acids. From germline, CDR1 is SGHAT and CDR2 FQDESV (reference sequence). In DNA form, the CDR3 reads TGTGCCAGCAGTCGCGACAGGGACCACGAGCAGTACTTC. Protein: CASSRDRDHEQYF.

CDR3 DNA: TGTGCCACCAGCAGAGATCCCGGGACAGGGTATGGCTACACCTTC. Its protein is CATSRDPGTGYGYTF. The genes are TRBV15 and TRBJ1-2; 9 bases map to TRBD1. This CDR3 region has 15 residues. Germline loops: CDR1 LNHNV, CDR2 YYDKDF (reference sequence). J was trimmed by 5 bases and V by 0 bases; bases with no gene match: 4.

In regard to this clone: At one of its ends the junction is not consistent with the germline gene, which may arise from a read error. The chain couples TRBV7-7 to TRBJ1-3, with TRBD1 identical over 11 bases. The germline V gene has CDR1 SSHAT and CDR2 FNYEAQ (reference sequence). CDR3 length: 17 amino acids. CDR3 protein: CASSPGQGAYSGNTIYF. CDR3 bases: TGTGCTAGCAGCCCCGGACAGGGGGCGTATAGCGGAAACACCATATATTTT.

Concerning this clone: Other DNA variants within this sample encode the same CDR3. The rearrangement links TRBV9 to TRBJ2-1; 7 bases fit TRBD2. Germline V gene data show CDR1 as SGDLS and CDR2 as YYNGEE. The CDR3 consists of 15 residues. The J segment lost 1 base and the V segment lost 0 bases, leaving 1 base of the junction unmatched. CDR3 bases: TGTGCCAGCAGCGTAGCGGGGGGATCCTACAATGAGCAGTTCTTC. This translates into CASSVAGGSYNEQFF.

CDR3 sequence (DNA): TGTGCCAGCAGCTCCGGCGGACTAGCGACGAATGAGCAGTTCTTC. It specifies CASSSGGLATNEQFF. This chain connects TRBV7-3 to TRBJ2-1; TRBD2 matches at 9 bases. Losses at the gene ends were 4 bases for V and 7 bases for J; bases not matched to a gene: 8. This CDR3 comprises 15 residues. The germline V gene encodes CDR1 SGHTA and CDR2 FQGTGA.

This clone was observed a handful of times. The chain recombines TRBV7-2 with TRBJ2-5; TRBD2 matches at 9 bases. V lost 5 bases to trimming and J lost 4 bases; unmatched junction nucleotides: 2. The CDR3 length is 13 residues. Germline values: CDR1 SGHTA, CDR2 FQGNSA. Here the CDR3 reads CASSAGGRETQYF. DNA for the CDR3: TGTGCCAGCAGCGCGGGGGGGAGAGAGACCCAGTACTTC. Using reference TRBV7-2 and TRBJ2-5 for the parts outside the CDR3, the full variable domain is GAGVSQSPSNKVTEKGKDVELRCDPISGHTALYWYRQSLGQGLEFLIYFQGNSAPDKSGLPSDRFSAERTGGSVSTLTIQRTQQEDSAVYLCASSAGGRETQYFGPGTRLLVL.

The chain carries TRBV7-2 and TRBJ2-7; D gene ambiguous. The V gene's germline CDR1 is SGHTA and CDR2 FQGNSA. This CDR3 contains 13 residues. Trimming took off 5 bases at V and 7 bases at J, with 15 bases between the two ends. The CDR3 nucleotides read TGTGCCAGCAGCCCCCATTTCGCGTTGGAGCAGTACTTC. Translation: CASSPHFALEQYF.

This chain connects TRBV5-1 to TRBJ1-5, with no clear D. Germline assignment: CDR1 SGHRS and CDR2 YFSETQ. This CDR3 comprises 14 residues. Between the trimmed V and J ends, which lost 2 bases and 7 bases, there was a span of 13 bases. The CDR3 coding sequence is TGCGCCAGCAGCTTCTACCCAGTCCCCCAGCCCCAGCATTTT. Its translation: CASSFYPVPQPQHF.

V is TRBV7-2 and J is TRBJ2-7; the match to TRBD2 covers 8 bases. The J segment lost 2 bases and the V segment lost 3 bases, leaving 9 bases of the junction unmatched. Per the germline V gene, CDR1 is SGHTA and CDR2 is FQGNSA. The CDR3 length is 16 residues. CDR3 amino acids: CASSFQREIETYEQYF. For the CDR3, the DNA is TGTGCCAGCAGCTTCCAGCGGGAGATTGAAACCTACGAGCAGTACTTC.

The chain uses TRBV7-3 and TRBJ1-1; no clear D gene. The CDR3 extends over 13 amino acids. V lost 5 bases and J 0 bases, leaving 7 bases between the germline ends. The germline gives CDR1 SGHTA, CDR2 FQGTGA. The CDR3 loop is CASSETVNTEAFF. The CDR3 nucleotides are TGTGCCAGCAGCGAAACAGTGAACACTGAAGCTTTCTTT.

With regard to this clone: Other nucleotide sequences in the sample specify the same CDR3. The chain joins TRBV11-2 to TRBJ2-3, with 10 bases identical to TRBD2. The CDR3 has 15 amino acids. V gave up 4 bases and J gave up 1 base; unmatched junction bases: 2. Per germline, CDR1 SGHAT and CDR2 FQNNGV. CDR3 in amino acids: CASSSGLAGTDTQYF. DNA for the CDR3: TGTGCCAGCAGCTCCGGACTAGCGGGCACAGATACGCAGTATTTT.

The chain uses TRBV10-2 and TRBJ2-7, with 9 positions matching TRBD2. From germline, CDR1 is WSHSY and CDR2 SAAADI. After removal of 7 bases from V and 3 bases from J, the junction contained 7 bases not matched to a gene. The CDR3 consists of 14 residues. DNA of the CDR3: TGCGCCAGCACGAGGCGGGGGGGCATCTACGAGCAGTACTTC. Amino acids: CASTRRGGIYEQYF.

The rearrangement uses TRBV4-3 and TRBJ1-6; D not certain. Trimming left V 0 bases short and J 10 bases short, with 13 bases between. Germline loops: CDR1 LGHNA, CDR2 YSLEER. The CDR3 extends over 15 amino acids. Written as DNA, the CDR3 is TGCGCCAGCAGCCAAGACCTGGGTAGAGGATCACCCCTCCACTTT. It encodes CASSQDLGRGSPLHF.

This clone was detected a few times. The genes are TRBV29-1 and TRBJ1-1; 12 bases agree with TRBD1. Germline CDR1 SQVTM, CDR2 ANQGSEA. J was trimmed by 4 bases and V by 7 bases; bases with no gene match: 7. There are 14 residues in the CDR3. This CDR3 is CSARLGQGATEAFF. As DNA, the CDR3 is TGCAGCGCCAGGTTGGGACAGGGGGCCACTGAAGCTTTCTTT.

This chain connects TRBV20-1 to TRBJ2-1; D gene unclear. CDR3 length: 11 amino acids. V was cut by 2 bases and J by 6 bases, with 5 bases left in between. Germline CDR1 DFQATT, CDR2 SNEGSKA (reference sequence). The CDR3 nucleotides are TGCAGTGCTAGATGGACCAATGAGCAGTTCTTC. This codes for CSARWTNEQFF.

The V call is TRBV4-2, the J call TRBJ2-3, with 12 bases matching TRBD2. V gave up 2 bases and J gave up 4 bases; unmatched junction bases: 4. In germline, CDR1 is LGHNA, CDR2 YNFKEQ. The CDR3 spans 16 residues. CDR3 in amino acids: CASSQPSGGAPDTQYF. Written as DNA, the CDR3 is TGTGCCAGCAGCCAACCTAGCGGGGGGGCTCCAGATACGCAGTATTTT.

As to this clone: Other DNA sequences in this specimen translate into the identical CDR3. This sequence joins TRBV18 and TRBJ2-7; TRBD2 aligns across 7 bases. The CDR3 is made up of 13 amino acids. V lost 1 base, J lost 5 bases, and 2 bases stayed unmatched. Germline V lookup: CDR1 KGHSH, CDR2 LQKENI. CDR3: CASSPQGGDEQYF. The CDR3, as DNA: TGTGCCAGCTCACCACAGGGAGGGGACGAGCAGTACTTC.

This chain connects TRBV7-2 to TRBJ2-1; TRBD2 matches at 7 bases. The V and J ends lost 6 bases and 10 bases, in that order; junction bases with no gene match: 12. The length of the CDR3 is 14 residues. CDR1 is SGHTA, CDR2 FQGNSA, per germline. The CDR3 reads CASRKGERAGEQFF. The CDR3 nucleotides read TGTGCCAGCAGGAAAGGCGAACGAGCGGGGGAGCAGTTCTTC.

V usage is TRBV2 and J usage is TRBJ2-5, with D perhaps matching TRBD1 (5 bases). Germline V gene lookup returns CDR1 SNHLY and CDR2 FYNNEI. V lost 9 bases, J lost 1 base, and 6 bases lay in between. The length of the CDR3 is 11 residues. In DNA, the CDR3 is TGTGCCAGACAGGTCCAAGAGACCCAGTACTTC. It is translated as CARQVQETQYF.

This chain connects TRBV5-5 to TRBJ2-5; no clear D gene. The germline V gene encodes CDR1 SGHKS and CDR2 YYEKEE (reference sequence). Trimming stripped 4 bases from V and 6 bases from J, with 13 bases between. The CDR3 has 13 amino acids. For the CDR3, the DNA is TGTGCCAGCAGCCCCGCCCCTTTCCAGACCCAGTACTTC. Amino acids: CASSPAPFQTQYF.

The count of this clone is one. This chain uses TRBV7-2 with TRBJ2-3, with TRBD2 as a possible D gene (5 bases). This CDR3 is 15 amino acids long. Germline CDR1 SGHTA, CDR2 FQGNSA. Deletions cut 3 bases from V and 6 bases from J, with 16 bases between. The CDR3 protein is CASSFGLPPADTQYF. The CDR3 DNA follows: TGTGCCAGCAGCTTTGGACTCCCCCCTGCGGATACGCAGTATTTT.

This clone showed up just a few times. The V gene is TRBV19, the J gene TRBJ2-6; D tentatively reads TRBD1 or TRBD2 (5 bases each). Germline V gene data show CDR1 as LNHDA and CDR2 as SQIVND (reference sequence). Trimming removed 5 bases from V and 2 bases from J, with 10 bases in between. The CDR3 loop spans 15 amino acids. The CDR3: CASSGQGPGANVLTF. CDR3 nucleotide sequence: TGTGCCAGTAGTGGCCAGGGACCTGGGGCCAACGTCCTGACTTTC.

The chain has TRBV5-4 and TRBJ1-3; 9 bases agree with TRBD1. This CDR3 is built from 17 residues. In germline, CDR1 is SGHNT, CDR2 YYREEE (reference sequence). With 0 bases clipped from V and 1 base from J, the junction kept 5 bases outside the gene matches. The CDR3 region has the DNA TGTGCCAGCAGCTTGGCCGGGGGACAGGGTTCTGGAAACACCATATATTTT. Encoded protein: CASSLAGGQGSGNTIYF.

The chain joins TRBV6-1 to TRBJ2-3; no definite D call. V lost 4 bases, J lost 2 bases, and 1 base lay in between. The CDR3 runs to 11 residues. Germline CDR1 reads MNHNS; CDR2 reads SASEGT. The CDR3 nucleotides are TGTGCCAGCAGTGTCACAGATACGCAGTATTTT. It encodes CASSVTDTQYF.

This clone was counted between two and nine times. At the DNA level, this CDR3 is encoded by other sequences in the same sample as well. The CDR3 region has the DNA TGCGCCAGCAGCTTGGGGGGACAGGGGACCTACGAGCAGTACTTC. Its translation: CASSLGGQGTYEQYF. The gene calls are TRBV5-1 and TRBJ2-7; 10 positions match TRBD1. Germline V gene data show CDR1 as SGHRS and CDR2 as YFSETQ. V lost 0 bases to trimming and J lost 2 bases; unmatched junction nucleotides: 2. The CDR3 is made up of 15 amino acids. Drawing the rest from reference TRBV5-1 and TRBJ2-7, the complete variable domain is KAGVTQTPRYLIKTRGQQVTLSCSPISGHRSVSWYQQTPGQGLQFLFEYFSETQRNKGNFPGRFSGRQFSNSRSEMNVSTLELGDSALYLCASSLGGQGTYEQYFGPGTRLTVT.

The CDR3 protein is CASSDPSTGNTIYF. Here the CDR3 DNA reads TGTGCCAGCAGTGATCCTTCGACTGGAAACACCATATATTTT. The rearrangement links TRBV2 to TRBJ1-3; D gene unclear. The length of the CDR3 is 14 residues. Trimming took 3 bases from V and 2 from J, leaving 8 bases between them. Germline V lookup: CDR1 SNHLY, CDR2 FYNNEI.